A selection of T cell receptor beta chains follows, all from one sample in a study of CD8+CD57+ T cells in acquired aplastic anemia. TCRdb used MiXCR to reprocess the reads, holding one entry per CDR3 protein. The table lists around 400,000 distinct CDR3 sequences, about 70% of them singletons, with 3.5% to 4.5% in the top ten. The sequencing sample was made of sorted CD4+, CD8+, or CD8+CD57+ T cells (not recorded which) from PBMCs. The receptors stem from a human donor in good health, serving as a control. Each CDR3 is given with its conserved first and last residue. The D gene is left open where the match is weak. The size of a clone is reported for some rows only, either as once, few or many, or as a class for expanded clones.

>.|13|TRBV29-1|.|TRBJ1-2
TGCAGCGGTGGAACTGGGGATAACTATGGCTACACCTTC
CSGGTGDNYGYTF
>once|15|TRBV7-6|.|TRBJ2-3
TGTGCCAGCAGCCAGAGGGGTGGCACCACTGACTACAAGTATTTT
CASSQRGGTTDYKYF
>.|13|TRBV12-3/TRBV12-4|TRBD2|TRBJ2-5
TGTGCCAGCAGTTCCAGCGGGGAAGAGACCCAGTACTTC
CASSSSGEETQYF
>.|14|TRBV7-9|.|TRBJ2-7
TGTGCCAGCAGCCCCCGTCCCTCTAGGCCTAGCACAGATTTC
CASSPRPSRPSTDF
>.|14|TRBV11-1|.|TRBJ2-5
TGTGCCAGCAGCGCCAGGGAACCCCGGGAGACCCAGTACTTC
CASSAREPRETQYF
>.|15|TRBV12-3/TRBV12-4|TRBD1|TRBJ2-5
TGTGCCAGCAGTCTCCTTCGGACAGGGAGGCAGACCCAGTACTTC
CASSLLRTGRQTQYF
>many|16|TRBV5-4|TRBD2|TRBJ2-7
TGTGCCAGCAGCTCCTTGGGGGGAGCGGGAGCACGCGAGCAGTACTTC
CASSSLGGAGAREQYF
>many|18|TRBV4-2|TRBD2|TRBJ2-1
TGTGCCAGCAGCCAAGTCGGGGATAGCGGGGGGGCGGGGAATGAGCAGTTCTTC
CASSQVGDSGGAGNEQFF
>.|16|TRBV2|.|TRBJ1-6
TGTGCCAGCAGTGAAGGGACTCTAAGACACGGTTCACCCCTCCACTTT
CASSEGTLRHGSPLHF
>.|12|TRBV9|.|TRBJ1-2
TGTGCCAGCAGCGCCGGCGACTATGGCTACAACTTC
CASSAGDYGYNF
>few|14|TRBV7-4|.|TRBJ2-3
TGTGCCAGCTCACCACCCCCTAGCACAGATACGCAGTATTTT
CASSPPPSTDTQYF
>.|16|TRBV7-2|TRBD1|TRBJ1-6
TGTGCCAGCAGCTCAGGGGGAAATAGCAATCAGCCCCAGCTCCACTTT
CASSSGGNSNQPQLHF